These 9 T cell receptor beta chains originate from one sample sequenced in a study of PD-1 blockade in classical Hodgkin lymphoma. TCRdb's copy holds only in-frame clones and misses some; the assay was immunoSEQ multiplex PCR. The sample carries 29,000 or so clones, roughly 70% recorded once. Every patient was affected by relapse after autologous stem cell transplantation, while exposure to brentuximab vedotin was not uniform. This specimen was peripheral blood mononuclear cells (PBMCs), taken before the second cycle of nivolumab. These receptors all stem from a human donor with classical Hodgkin lymphoma.

V is TRBV6-4 and J is TRBJ2-1; D not certain. Trimming pared 5 bases from V and 3 bases from J, leaving 11 bases between. Germline V gene data show CDR1 as MRHNA and CDR2 as SNTAGT. The length of the CDR3 is 14 residues. The CDR3 nucleotides are TGTGCCAGCAGTAGGACCGCTGGCTACAATGAGCAGTTCTTC. Translating it yields CASSRTAGYNEQFF.

This chain joins TRBV15 and TRBJ2-2; TRBD1 agrees at 7 bases. CDR1 and CDR2 (germline): LNHNV, YYDKDF (reference sequence). The CDR3 spans 15 residues. J was trimmed by 3 bases and V by 1 base; bases with no gene match: 2. For the CDR3, the DNA is TGTGCCACCAGCAGAGCACAGGGGTACACCGGGGAGCTGTTTTTT. Translated: CATSRAQGYTGELFF.

The chain has TRBV6-1 and TRBJ1-2, with TRBD1 as a possible D gene (6 bases). CDR3 size: 15 residues. CDR1 and CDR2 (germline): MNHNS, SASEGT. Trimming removed 1 base from V and 4 bases from J, with 13 bases in between. CDR3 sequence: CASSEETGTFYGYTF. DNA for the CDR3: TGTGCCAGCAGTGAAGAGACAGGAACTTTCTATGGCTACACCTTC.

In its sample, this clone ranks as medium-sized (0.01 to 0.1%). This chain uses TRBV27 with TRBJ1-1; D ambiguous. The V gene lost 6 bases and the J gene lost 1 base, with 12 bases spanning the gap. Germline CDR1 is MNHEY and CDR2 is SMNVEV (reference sequence). The CDR3 is made up of 14 amino acids. The CDR3 DNA is TGTGCCAGCAGGGCAGAGGAGGGGAACACTGAAGCTTTCTTT. Its protein product is CASRAEEGNTEAFF.

The rearrangement joins TRBV7-9 to TRBJ2-4; either TRBD1 or TRBD2 may fit D (5 bases each). This CDR3 has 18 residues. Germline assignment: CDR1 SEHNR and CDR2 FQNEAQ (reference sequence). Trimming cost V 1 base and J 9 bases, with 25 bases left between them. The CDR3 reads CASSLEGNYWDPRAIQYF. DNA for the CDR3: TGTGCCAGCAGCTTAGAAGGAAACTATTGGGACCCCCGGGCCATTCAGTACTTC.

This clone showed up just a few times. Other DNA variants within this sample encode the same CDR3. V is TRBV28 and J is TRBJ1-1; 7 nucleotides match TRBD1. The ends lost 4 bases at V and 3 bases at J; junction bases unmatched: 8. The CDR3 spans 15 residues. Germline V gives CDR1 MDHEN, CDR2 SYDVKM. This CDR3 reads CASSSPPDRYTEAFF. The CDR3 DNA reads as TGTGCCAGCAGTTCCCCTCCGGACAGGTACACTGAAGCTTTCTTT.

Only a few counts were recorded for this clone. The V call is TRBV19, the J call TRBJ2-5; unclear D gene. The CDR3 sequence is 14 residues long. Trimming removed 7 bases at V and 1 base at J, with 13 bases between. Germline V lookup: CDR1 LNHDA, CDR2 SQIVND (reference sequence). The CDR3 here is CASTRAPVQETQYF. The DNA for the CDR3 is TGTGCCAGTACTAGGGCGCCCGTCCAAGAGACCCAGTACTTC. Using reference TRBV19 and TRBJ2-5 for the parts outside the CDR3, the full variable domain is DGGITQSPKYLFRKEGQNVTLSCEQNLNHDAMYWYRQDPGQGLRLIYYSQIVNDFQKGDIAEGYSVSREKKESFPLTVTSAQKNPTAFYLCASTRAPVQETQYFGPGTRLLVL.

This chain links TRBV6-5 with TRBJ2-3; D not resolved. V lost 0 bases and J lost 0, with 7 bases in between. The CDR3 totals 15 residues. Germline lookup yields CDR1 MNHEY and CDR2 SVGAGI. CDR3 in amino acids: CASSYSNPSTDTQYF. The CDR3 bases are TGTGCCAGCAGTTACTCGAACCCCAGCACAGATACGCAGTATTTT.

The V and J genes are TRBV27 and TRBJ2-3, with D tentatively TRBD1 (6 bases). The V gene's germline CDR1 is MNHEY and CDR2 SMNVEV (reference sequence). V was trimmed by 3 bases and J by 2 bases, leaving 15 bases between them. This CDR3 has 16 residues. The CDR3: CASSFLGQKPTDTQYF. The DNA of the CDR3 is TGTGCCAGCAGTTTCCTAGGACAGAAGCCCACAGATACGCAGTATTTT.